A selection of T cell receptor beta chains follows, all from one sample in a study of long-term antiretroviral therapy in people with HIV. Assay: immunoSEQ multiplex PCR; the TCRdb copy retains only in-frame clones and omits some. Altogether 22,000 or so clones are present, around four fifths being singletons, with the ten largest covering more than 3.5%. The source was unsorted PBMCs, collected around 6 years after starting antiretroviral therapy. These receptors were taken from a man aged 25 to 45 with HIV. CDR3s include the opening cysteine and the closing phenylalanine or tryptophan. The D gene is left open where the match is weak. Part of the rows lack a size; the others show once, few, many or a class for expanded clones.

CDR3nt,CDR3aa,d_gene,v_gene,abundance,j_gene,len
TGCGCCAGCAGCAAAGACACCGGGACCCTCAATCGGGAGCAGTTCTTC,CASSKDTGTLNREQFF,-,TRBV5-1,-,TRBJ2-1,16
TGTGCCAGCAGGGCGGGCCACTCCTACGAGCAGTACTTC,CASRAGHSYEQYF,-,TRBV28,few,TRBJ2-7,13
TGTGCCAGCAGCACGGGGACACTTTATAGCAATCAGCCCCAGCATTTT,CASSTGTLYSNQPQHF,-,TRBV7-2,-,TRBJ1-5,16
TGTGCCAGCAGGCCTCTCGAAGACGTCGGTCCCTATACTTTCTTT,CASRPLEDVGPYTFF,-,TRBV27,-,TRBJ1-1,15
TGTGCCACCAGCAGAGATACGGGAGGGGCCAAAAACATTCAGTACTTC,CATSRDTGGAKNIQYF,TRBD2,TRBV15,-,TRBJ2-4,16
TGTGCCAGTAGCCCCCGGGGCTCCTACAATGAGCAGTTCTTC,CASSPRGSYNEQFF,-,TRBV19,-,TRBJ2-1,14
TGTGCCAGCAGCGAACTCGTTGAGTCCTATAATTCACCCCTCCACTTT,CASSELVESYNSPLHF,-,TRBV7-9,few,TRBJ1-6,16
TGTGCCAGCGTCGAACGGGGGGCCTACAATGAGCAGTTCTTC,CASVERGAYNEQFF,TRBD2,TRBV28,-,TRBJ2-1,14
TGTGCCAGTAGTCCCCCGGGACGAGACTCTGGAAACACCATATATTTT,CASSPPGRDSGNTIYF,-,TRBV19,-,TRBJ1-3,16
TGTGCCAGCAACGTTTTCGGGGACGGCCACGAGCAGTACTTC,CASNVFGDGHEQYF,-,TRBV9,-,TRBJ2-7,14
TGTGCCAGCAGTCGCACAGGGGGTCAAGAGACCCAGTACTTC,CASSRTGGQETQYF,TRBD1,TRBV2,-,TRBJ2-5,14
TGTGCCATCAGTGAGCCACTCTACGAGCAGTACTTC,CAISEPLYEQYF,-,TRBV10-3,few,TRBJ2-7,12
TGTGCCAGCAAGGGGGCCCCCACTGAAGCTTTCTTT,CASKGAPTEAFF,TRBD1,TRBV28,-,TRBJ1-1,12
TGTGCCAGCAGGGAGGTTCCTTACGAGCAGTACTTC,CASREVPYEQYF,-,TRBV6-1,-,TRBJ2-7,12
TGTGCCAGCAGTTTTCAATACGATACGCAGTATTTT,CASSFQYDTQYF,-,TRBV27,once,TRBJ2-3,12
TGTGCCAGCAGCTTAGACAGCGACGTTGAAGCTTTCTTT,CASSLDSDVEAFF,-,TRBV7-3,-,TRBJ1-1,13
TGCAGTGCTTTATTCTTGGATACGCAGTATTTT,CSALFLDTQYF,-,TRBV20-1,-,TRBJ2-3,11
TGTGCCAGCAGCCCACAGGAGGGGTGGAACAATGAGCAGTTCTTC,CASSPQEGWNNEQFF,-,TRBV7-8,-,TRBJ2-1,15
TGTGCCAGCAAACCGGGGGGGATCACTGAAGCTTTCTTT,CASKPGGITEAFF,-,TRBV6-5,-,TRBJ1-1,13
TGTGCCAGCAGCTTAGGGATCAGCAACCCGGTAATGGATACGCAGTATTTT,CASSLGISNPVMDTQYF,-,TRBV7-3,-,TRBJ2-3,17
TGTGCCAGCAGTGGCCGGACAGGGAATCAGCCCCAGCATTTT,CASSGRTGNQPQHF,TRBD1,TRBV6-1,few,TRBJ1-5,14
TGCGCCAGCAGCTTCCATGGTGCGGACGAGAATTCACCCCTCCACTTT,CASSFHGADENSPLHF,-,TRBV5-1,-,TRBJ1-6,16
TGTGCCAGCAGATATCCGGGGGAGGAAAAACTGTTTTTT,CASRYPGEEKLFF,-,TRBV28,-,TRBJ1-4,13
-,CASSQDFGPGYQPQHF,-,TRBV4-3,-,TRBJ1-5,16
TGTGCCAGCAGCGAGGGGTTGTACTCCTACGAGCAGTACTTC,CASSEGLYSYEQYF,-,TRBV12-1,-,TRBJ2-7,14
TGCGCCAGCAGCCAACTAGCGAGACACACCGGGGAGCTGTTTTTT,CASSQLARHTGELFF,-,TRBV4-3,-,TRBJ2-2,15
TGTGCCAGCACCAGGACTAGCGGGAGAGAGACCCAGTACTTC,CASTRTSGRETQYF,TRBD2,TRBV28,-,TRBJ2-5,14
TGTGCCAGCAGCGTAGCGGGGACAGGCTCGGGTCCCCTCCACTTT,CASSVAGTGSGPLHF,TRBD1,TRBV9,-,TRBJ1-6,15
TGTGCCAGCAGCCCCACCGGGGGCCAGGGAAATTCACCCCTCCACTTT,CASSPTGGQGNSPLHF,-,TRBV4-2,once,TRBJ1-6,16
TGCGCCAGCAGCCAAGAAGCTGGGGATCGCGAAAAACTGTTTTTT,CASSQEAGDREKLFF,-,TRBV4-1,-,TRBJ1-4,15
TGTGCCAGCAGCACGCAGGGTCCCGAGCAGTACTTC,CASSTQGPEQYF,-,TRBV7-9,-,TRBJ2-7,12
TGTGCCAGCAGCATCGGGACAGGGATCGTTCGAGATACGCAGTATTTT,CASSIGTGIVRDTQYF,TRBD1,TRBV9,-,TRBJ2-3,16
TGCGCCAGCAGTCTCGACAGATACCCCGAGACCCAGTACTTC,CASSLDRYPETQYF,-,TRBV4-3,-,TRBJ2-5,14
TGTGCCAGTAGTATCCGAATTGGGGCTAGTGGCGAGCAGTACTTC,CASSIRIGASGEQYF,-,TRBV19,-,TRBJ2-7,15
TGTGCCAGCAGCTTGGGAGGGGGGCGCAACACTGAAGCTTTCTTT,CASSLGGGRNTEAFF,-,TRBV5-4,-,TRBJ1-1,15
TGTGCCAGCAGTTACTCGAGATGGATGACTAATGAAAAACTGTTTTTT,CASSYSRWMTNEKLFF,-,TRBV6-6,-,TRBJ1-4,16
TGTGCCAGCTCACCACCGTCCTCCGGGGAGCTGTTTTTT,CASSPPSSGELFF,-,TRBV18,-,TRBJ2-2,13
TGTGCCAGCAGCCCGGGGACTAGCGGGGGGTACAATGAGCAGTTCTTC,CASSPGTSGGYNEQFF,TRBD2,TRBV11-1,-,TRBJ2-1,16
TGTGCCAGTAGTATTCCAGGGGCAGGCGAGCAGTACTTC,CASSIPGAGEQYF,-,TRBV19,-,TRBJ2-7,13
TGTGCCAGCAGCGTTATAGGGAACGTAGATACGCAGTATTTT,CASSVIGNVDTQYF,-,TRBV9,-,TRBJ2-3,14
TGCGCCAGCAGCCAGACCGGGACAGGGGTAAATGAGCAGTTCTTC,CASSQTGTGVNEQFF,TRBD1,TRBV4-3,-,TRBJ2-1,15
TGTGCCAGCATCGAAGGGCGGGGGGTGTACGGAAACACCATATATTTT,CASIEGRGVYGNTIYF,-,TRBV6-6,-,TRBJ1-3,16
TGTGCCAGCAGCTTAGGGGCCGACGTTGAGACCCAGTACTTC,CASSLGADVETQYF,-,TRBV7-2,-,TRBJ2-5,14
TGTGCCAGCAGTGAGAAGACAGGGGGCTCCTACGAGCAGTACTTC,CASSEKTGGSYEQYF,TRBD1,TRBV6-1,-,TRBJ2-7,15
TGTGCCAGCAGTTACCGGTCTGAAGCTTTCTTT,CASSYRSEAFF,-,TRBV6-6,-,TRBJ1-1,11
TGTGCCAGCAGTTCGGGGGTGCCGGAAAAACTGTTTTTT,CASSSGVPEKLFF,-,TRBV28,-,TRBJ1-4,13
TGTGCCAGCACCAGCATGGTAGCGGGAGGGCGTAGGGGCAATGAGCAGTTCTTC,CASTSMVAGGRRGNEQFF,TRBD2,TRBV6-4,-,TRBJ2-1,18
TGTGCCAGCAGCTTAACGGGGGGGCCAGGTGAGCAGTTCTTC,CASSLTGGPGEQFF,-,TRBV7-3,-,TRBJ2-1,14
TGTGCCACCAGAGATGGGGCGCGCGAGCAGTACTTC,CATRDGAREQYF,-,TRBV6-6,-,TRBJ2-7,12
TGTGCCAGCAGCGTAGAGGGACAGGGGAATACTGAAGCTTTCTTT,CASSVEGQGNTEAFF,TRBD1,TRBV9,-,TRBJ1-1,15
TGTGCCAGCAGCCCCAGGGGGAGGGAAGAGACCCAGTACTTC,CASSPRGREETQYF,-,TRBV7-2,-,TRBJ2-5,14
TGTGCCAGCAGTCAAGCGAGACGACGAGGCTACACCTTC,CASSQARRRGYTF,-,TRBV7-9,-,TRBJ1-2,13
TGTGCCAGCTCTTCCTTCTGGGGGGAAGGGAGGGTTGAGCAGTTCTTC,CASSSFWGEGRVEQFF,TRBD2,TRBV28,-,TRBJ2-1,16
TGTGCCAGCTCACCACCGGTGACAGGTTCCTACGAGCAGTACTTC,CASSPPVTGSYEQYF,-,TRBV18,-,TRBJ2-7,15
TGTGCCAGCAGCCTACAGGGACCTGAAGCTTTCTTT,CASSLQGPEAFF,-,TRBV7-9,-,TRBJ1-1,12